Sequencing of this T cell receptor beta chain was carried out in a study of PD-L1 blockade in urothelial cancer. At the level of the study: At 3 weeks after treatment start (second dose) and again at 6 weeks, blood was analyzed. T cells numbered a median of around 140,000 in the blood samples. General study results and limits: Tumor-associated clones in blood expanded more at 3 weeks in durable-benefit patients.

The investigators introduced synthetic TCR analog templates into each PCR as spikes. Generated by immunoSEQ multiplex PCR, the TCRdb table keeps only in-frame clones and is missing some. The table has 90,000 or so clones, around 89% seen once. The CDR3 loop spans 15 amino acids. Looked up from germline, CDR1 is SEHNR and CDR2 is FQNEAQ (reference sequence). J gave up 5 bases and V 4 bases, and 9 bases lay outside the gene matches. In the case of this clone: Its antigen is still unknown.

As to time point: pretreatment peripheral blood. V usage is TRBV7-9 and J usage is TRBJ2-7, with TRBD2 identical over 9 bases. Sample: PBMCs, taken around atezolizumab (anti-PD-L1) treatment. The sequence derives from a woman older than 75 with urothelial cancer. The CDR3 here is CASSSPGLATDEQYF. The CDR3 region has the DNA TGTGCCAGCAGCTCACCCGGACTAGCGACCGACGAGCAGTACTTC.